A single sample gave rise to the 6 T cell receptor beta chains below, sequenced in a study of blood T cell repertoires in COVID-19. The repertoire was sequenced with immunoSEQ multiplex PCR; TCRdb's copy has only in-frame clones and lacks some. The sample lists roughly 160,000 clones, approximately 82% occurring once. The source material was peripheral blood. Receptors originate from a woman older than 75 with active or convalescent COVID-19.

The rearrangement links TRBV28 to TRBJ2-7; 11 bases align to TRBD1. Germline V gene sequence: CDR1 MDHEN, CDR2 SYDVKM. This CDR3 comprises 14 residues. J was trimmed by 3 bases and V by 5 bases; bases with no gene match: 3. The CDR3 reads CASSRTGGFYEQYF. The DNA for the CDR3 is TGTGCCAGCAGTCGGACAGGGGGCTTCTACGAGCAGTACTTC.

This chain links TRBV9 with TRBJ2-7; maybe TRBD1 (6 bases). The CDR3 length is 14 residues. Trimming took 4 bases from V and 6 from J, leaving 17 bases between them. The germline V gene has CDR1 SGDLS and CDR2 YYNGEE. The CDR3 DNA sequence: TGTGCCAGCAGCACCTCAGGGGAGTGGCGCGAGCAGTACTTC. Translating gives CASSTSGEWREQYF.

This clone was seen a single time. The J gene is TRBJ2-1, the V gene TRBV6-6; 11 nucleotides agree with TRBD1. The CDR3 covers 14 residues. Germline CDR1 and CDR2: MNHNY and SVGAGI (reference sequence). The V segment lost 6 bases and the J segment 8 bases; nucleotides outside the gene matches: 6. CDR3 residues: CASRKDRGRDEQFF. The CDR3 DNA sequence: TGTGCCAGCAGGAAGGACAGGGGGCGCGATGAGCAGTTCTTC.

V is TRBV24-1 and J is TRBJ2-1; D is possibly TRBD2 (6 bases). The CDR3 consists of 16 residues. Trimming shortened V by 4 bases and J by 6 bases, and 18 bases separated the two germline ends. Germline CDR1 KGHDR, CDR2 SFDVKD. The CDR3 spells CATSDPGQGGTNEQFF. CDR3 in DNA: TGTGCCACCAGTGACCCTGGGCAGGGAGGAACCAATGAGCAGTTCTTC.

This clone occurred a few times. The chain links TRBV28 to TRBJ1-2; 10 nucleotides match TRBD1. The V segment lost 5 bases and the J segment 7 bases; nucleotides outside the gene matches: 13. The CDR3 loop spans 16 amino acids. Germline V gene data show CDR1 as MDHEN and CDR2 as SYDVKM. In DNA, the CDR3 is TGTGCCAGCAGTCCCCCCCAGACAGGGGGCGTCTTTGGCTACACCTTC. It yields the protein CASSPPQTGGVFGYTF.

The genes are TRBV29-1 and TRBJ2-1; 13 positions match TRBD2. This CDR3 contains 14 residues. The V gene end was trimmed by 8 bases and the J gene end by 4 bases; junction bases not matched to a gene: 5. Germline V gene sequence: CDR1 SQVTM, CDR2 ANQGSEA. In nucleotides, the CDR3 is TGCAGCCCAGAACTAGCGGGGGGGTACAATGAGCAGTTCTTC. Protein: CSPELAGGYNEQFF.